The 22 T cell receptor beta chains below all came from one sample that was sequenced in a study of post-analysis software for immune sequencing data. Notes on the study in general: Compared with controls, patients had more of roughly five TRBV segments, including TRBV5-6, TRBV5-1 and TRBV20-1.

These receptors lack a known antigen. Libraries were made from TCR beta cDNA, and they carried unique molecular identifiers. Via MiXCR, TCRdb re-called the PCR reads, giving one row per CDR3 protein. There are hundreds of thousands of distinct CDR3 sequences in the sample; about 53% occur only once, and approximately 4.5% lies in the top ten. Sequencing was performed on blood. The receptor source for this set is a girl aged 5-17 years with multiple sclerosis.

The chain has TRBV5-1 and TRBJ2-3, with D uncertain. Between the trimmed V and J ends, which lost 4 bases and 6 bases, there was a span of 9 bases. CDR1 is SGHRS and CDR2 is YFSETQ in the germline V gene. The length of the CDR3 is 12 residues. In nucleotides, the CDR3 is TGCGCCAGCAGCCGTAATAGGGATACGCAGTATTTT. This codes for CASSRNRDTQYF. Combining the CDR3 with reference TRBV5-1 and TRBJ2-3 gives the whole variable domain KAGVTQTPRYLIKTRGQQVTLSCSPISGHRSVSWYQQTPGQGLQFLFEYFSETQRNKGNFPGRFSGRQFSNSRSEMNVSTLELGDSALYLCASSRNRDTQYFGPGTRLTVL.

This rearrangement joins TRBV7-3 to TRBJ2-1; weak D call: TRBD1 (6 bases). From germline, CDR1 is SGHTA and CDR2 FQGTGA. The CDR3 has 13 amino acids. V lost 8 bases, J lost 6 bases, and 14 bases lay in between. The CDR3 sequence: CASGRTELNEQFF. In nucleotides, the CDR3 is TGTGCCAGCGGACGGACAGAGCTCAATGAGCAGTTCTTC. The full variable domain, rest sourced from reference TRBV7-3 and TRBJ2-1, is GAGVSQTPSNKVTEKGKYVELRCDPISGHTALYWYRQSLGQGPEFLIYFQGTGAADDSGLPNDRFFAVRPEGSVSTLKIQRTERGDSAVYLCASGRTELNEQFFGPGTRLTVL.

V usage is TRBV25-1 and J usage is TRBJ1-2, with no clear D. This CDR3 spans 19 amino acids. Trimming took 3 bases from V and 0 from J, leaving 23 bases between them. The V gene's germline CDR1 is MGHDK and CDR2 SYGVNS. The CDR3 spells CASSESVYSRQSSNYGYTF. The CDR3 DNA follows: TGTGCCAGCAGTGAGTCCGTTTACAGCCGTCAGTCTTCTAACTATGGCTACACCTTC.

This clonotype was counted a few times. The chain uses TRBV10-3 and TRBJ2-1; possible D gene TRBD1, 5 bases. The ends were cut back, 6 bases at V and 4 bases at J, with 13 bases in the middle. Germline values: CDR1 ENHRY, CDR2 SYGVKD. The CDR3 length is 14 residues. The CDR3, as DNA: TGTGCCATCAGCCAATCGAGACAGTACAATGAGCAGTTCTTC. Translating gives CAISQSRQYNEQFF.

V is TRBV12-3 or TRBV12-4 and J is TRBJ2-3; 11 bases fit TRBD2. The CDR3 length is 17 residues. After removal of 6 bases from V and 2 bases from J, the junction contained 10 bases not matched to a gene. This CDR3 reads CASSKSGTSGYTDTQYF. CDR3 DNA: TGTGCCAGCAGCAAGTCCGGGACTAGCGGATACACAGATACGCAGTATTTT.

V usage is TRBV7-9 and J usage is TRBJ2-1, with no clear D. Germline V gives CDR1 SEHNR, CDR2 FQNEAQ (reference sequence). The CDR3 totals 16 residues. The V end lost 3 bases, the J end lost 3 bases, and 15 bases lay between the germline ends. The CDR3 reads CASSLGFPGHYNEQFF. The DNA of the CDR3 is TGTGCCAGCAGCTTGGGTTTTCCGGGCCACTACAATGAGCAGTTCTTC.

The chain carries TRBV3-1 and TRBJ2-4; D is unclear. Germline CDR1 is LGHDT and CDR2 is YNNKEL (reference sequence). The CDR3 consists of 13 residues. The ends were cut back, 0 bases at V and 6 bases at J, with 6 bases in the middle. CDR3 coding DNA: TGTGCCAGCAGCCAAGAAGGCGGAAACATTCAGTACTTC. The encoded protein is CASSQEGGNIQYF.

Only a few counts were recorded for this clonotype. The V call is TRBV29-1, the J call TRBJ2-1, with D possibly being TRBD1 or TRBD2 (5 bases each). The CDR3 contains 16 residues. Germline-derived CDR1 and CDR2 are SQVTM and ANQGSEA. V was cut by 5 bases and J by 4 bases, with 21 bases left in between. The CDR3 reads CSVLGSAGAKYNEQFF. In DNA, the CDR3 is TGCAGCGTTTTGGGGTCAGCCGGGGCCAAATACAATGAGCAGTTCTTC.

This clonotype showed up just a few times. J is TRBJ2-7 and V is TRBV29-1; no clear D. Germline CDR1 SQVTM, CDR2 ANQGSEA. Trimming shortened V by 6 bases and J by 0 bases, and 15 bases separated the two germline ends. The CDR3 is 14 residues long. The CDR3 DNA reads as TGCAGCGTCAACGGGCAGGCGAGCTCCTACGAGCAGTACTTC. Protein: CSVNGQASSYEQYF.

The V call is TRBV5-1, the J call TRBJ1-1, with 9 bases that match TRBD1. CDR3 length equals 14 residues. Unmatched junction bases numbered 5, after V lost 2 bases and J lost 6 bases. Germline CDR1 reads SGHRS; CDR2 reads YFSETQ. CDR3: CASSLQGARSEAFF. The DNA for the CDR3 is TGCGCCAGCAGCTTACAGGGGGCGCGGTCTGAAGCTTTCTTT. Full variable domain (rest looked up from reference TRBV5-1 and TRBJ1-1): KAGVTQTPRYLIKTRGQQVTLSCSPISGHRSVSWYQQTPGQGLQFLFEYFSETQRNKGNFPGRFSGRQFSNSRSEMNVSTLELGDSALYLCASSLQGARSEAFFGQGTRLTVV.

This chain links TRBV20-1 with TRBJ2-3; a weak D match, TRBD2 (6 bases). The CDR3 runs 12 residues. Germline CDR1 and CDR2: DFQATT and SNEGSKA (reference sequence). V lost 6 bases and J lost 6, with 13 bases in between. CDR3 sequence: CSASSGRDTQYF. For the CDR3, the DNA is TGCAGTGCCAGTAGCGGTAGGGATACGCAGTATTTT.

The chain carries TRBV12-3 or TRBV12-4 and TRBJ2-1; possible D gene TRBD1, 5 bases. This CDR3 has 12 residues. V lost 6 bases to trimming and J lost 6 bases, with 9 bases between them. CDR3 residues: CASRGRANEQFF. Written as DNA, the CDR3 is TGTGCCAGCAGGGGCAGGGCCAATGAGCAGTTCTTC.

CDR3 sequence: CSARGGQEHTEAFF. Written as DNA, the CDR3 is TGCAGTGCTAGAGGGGGACAGGAACACACTGAAGCTTTCTTT. This chain joins TRBV20-1 and TRBJ1-1; 8 bases match TRBD1. This CDR3 spans 14 amino acids. CDR1 and CDR2 (germline): DFQATT, SNEGSKA (reference sequence). J gave up 3 bases and V 1 base, and 4 bases lay outside the gene matches.

This chain connects TRBV7-2 to TRBJ2-1, with 7 bases matching TRBD1. Germline V gene lookup returns CDR1 SGHTA and CDR2 FQGNSA. CDR3 length: 20 amino acids. The trim removed 0 bases at V and 4 bases at J, leaving 18 bases unmatched. CDR3 amino acids: CASSLAFMMTGFNTYNEQFF. CDR3 coding DNA: TGTGCCAGCAGCTTAGCTTTTATGATGACAGGGTTTAATACTTACAATGAGCAGTTCTTC.

This chain joins TRBV10-3 and TRBJ1-2, with TRBD1 as a possible D gene (5 bases). The CDR3 runs to 12 residues. Germline V gene data show CDR1 as ENHRY and CDR2 as SYGVKD. Trimming cost V 3 bases and J 6 bases, with 8 bases left between them. The DNA for the CDR3 is TGTGCCATCAGTGAATCAGGGAATGGCTACACCTTC. Its protein product is CAISESGNGYTF.

The genes are TRBV20-1 and TRBJ2-5; tentative D call: TRBD1 (5 bases). Matching the DNA end better, TRBJ2-7 makes the J call doubtful. This CDR3 is 11 amino acids long. Germline V gene data show CDR1 as DFQATT and CDR2 as SNEGSKA (reference sequence). For the CDR3, the DNA is TGCAGTGCTAGATGGGGCAACGAGCAGTACTTC. This codes for CSARWGNEQYF.

This chain uses TRBV6-1 with TRBJ2-7; weak D call: TRBD1 (5 bases). The DNA end is a closer match to TRBJ2-5, so the J assignment may be wrong. The CDR3 is 15 amino acids. Per the germline V gene, CDR1 is MNHNS and CDR2 is SASEGT. This CDR3 reads CASSEVVGVLQTQYF. CDR3 nucleotides: TGTGCCAGCAGTGAGGTGGTAGGGGTCCTACAGACCCAGTACTTC.

The rearrangement joins TRBV15 to TRBJ2-1; TRBD2 matches at 9 bases. CDR1 and CDR2 from the germline V gene are LNHNV and YYDKDF (reference sequence). Trimming took 0 bases from V and 5 from J; bases not matched to a gene: 5. The CDR3 loop spans 16 amino acids. The CDR3 sequence: CATSRDILAGNNEQFF. The DNA of the CDR3 is TGTGCCACCAGCAGAGATATTCTAGCGGGGAACAATGAGCAGTTCTTC.

The chain links TRBV7-9 to TRBJ1-2, with 8 bases fitting TRBD1. Germline V gives CDR1 SEHNR, CDR2 FQNEAQ (reference sequence). J was trimmed by 6 bases and V by 4 bases; bases with no gene match: 10. The CDR3 totals 15 residues. CDR3: CASSSRETGAHGYTF. The DNA of the CDR3 is TGTGCCAGCAGCTCCCGCGAGACAGGGGCTCATGGCTACACCTTC.

This clonotype occurred a few times. The CDR3 DNA follows: TGCGCCAGCAGCCGCATCAAAGGGGACTACGAGCAGTACTTC. Residues: CASSRIKGDYEQYF. The chain uses TRBV5-1 and TRBJ2-7; D might be TRBD1 (5 bases). Germline V gives CDR1 SGHRS, CDR2 YFSETQ. Trimming cost V 4 bases and J 3 bases, with 14 bases left between them. This CDR3 has 14 amino acids.

The rearrangement links TRBV5-4 to TRBJ1-2, with 7 bases matching TRBD1. CDR1 SGHNT and CDR2 YYREEE come from the germline V gene (reference sequence). V was pared by 4 bases and J by 4 bases, with 4 bases of the junction left unmatched. This CDR3 is built from 13 residues. The CDR3 sequence: CASSTTGTYGYTF. The DNA of the CDR3 is TGTGCCAGCAGCACGACAGGGACCTATGGCTACACCTTC. Complete variable domain (other parts from reference TRBV5-4 and TRBJ1-2): ETGVTQSPTHLIKTRGQQVTLRCSSQSGHNTVSWYQQALGQGPQFIFQYYREEENGRGNFPPRFSGLQFPNYSSELNVNALELDDSALYLCASSTTGTYGYTFGSGTRLTVV.

This clonotype was observed a handful of times. The rearrangement links TRBV5-1 to TRBJ2-5; D is unresolved. CDR3 length equals 14 residues. V was shortened by 4 bases and J by 2 bases, with 12 bases between the two germline ends. CDR1 and CDR2 (germline): SGHRS, YFSETQ. This chain's CDR3 is CASSLRTEQETQYF. CDR3 nucleotide sequence: TGCGCCAGCAGCCTACGGACGGAGCAAGAGACCCAGTACTTC.